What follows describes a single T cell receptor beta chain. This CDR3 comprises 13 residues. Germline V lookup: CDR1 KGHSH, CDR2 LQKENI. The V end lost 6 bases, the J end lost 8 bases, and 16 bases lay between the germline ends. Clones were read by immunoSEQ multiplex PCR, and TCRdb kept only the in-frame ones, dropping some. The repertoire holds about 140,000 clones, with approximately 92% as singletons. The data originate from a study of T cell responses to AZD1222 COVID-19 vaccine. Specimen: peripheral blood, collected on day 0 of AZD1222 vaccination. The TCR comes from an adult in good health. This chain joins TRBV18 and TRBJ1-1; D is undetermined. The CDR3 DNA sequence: TGTGCCAGCTCGCTAGTCGAGGGCCAGGAAGCTTTCTTT. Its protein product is CASSLVEGQEAFF.